This T cell receptor beta chain appears in the sequencing data of a study of blood T cells in healthy people across ages. Turning to the study itself: The template switching approach captured approximately one barcoded beta molecule for every two T cells.

A second about 6 to 11 cycle PCR used barcoded and J-beta primers. TCRdb re-derived calls from the 5' RACE reads in MiXCR, one entry per CDR3 protein. Seen here are 660,000 or so distinct CDR3 sequences, 58% observed once, and the top ten hold approximately 37%. The CDR3 runs to 14 residues. Germline loops: CDR1 SGHRS, CDR2 YFSETQ. V dropped 2 bases and J dropped 8; count of bases not matched to a gene: 4. Per sample, a minimum of 6 million PBMCs were isolated. The sequence was obtained from a man in his sixties in good health. The source material was blood. The V call is TRBV5-1, the J call TRBJ2-4; TRBD2 matches 10 bases. CDR3 loop: CASSLSGGADIQYF. The CDR3 bases are TGCGCCAGCAGCTTAAGCGGGGGGGCGGACATTCAGTACTTC.